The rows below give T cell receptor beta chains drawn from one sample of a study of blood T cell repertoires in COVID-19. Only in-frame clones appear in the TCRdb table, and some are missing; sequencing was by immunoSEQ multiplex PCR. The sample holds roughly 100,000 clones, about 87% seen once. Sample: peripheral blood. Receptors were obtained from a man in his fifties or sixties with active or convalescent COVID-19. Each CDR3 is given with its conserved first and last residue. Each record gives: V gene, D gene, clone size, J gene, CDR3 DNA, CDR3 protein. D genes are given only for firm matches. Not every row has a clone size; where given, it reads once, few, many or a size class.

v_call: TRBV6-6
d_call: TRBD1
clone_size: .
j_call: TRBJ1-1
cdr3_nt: TGTGCCAGTCAGTTACGACAGGGAGCGAACACTGAAGCTTTCTTT
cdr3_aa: CASQLRQGANTEAFF

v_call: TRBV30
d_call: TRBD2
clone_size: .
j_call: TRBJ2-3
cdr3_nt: TGTGCCTGGAGTTTGCGGGGGGGGACCACAGATACGCAGTATTTT
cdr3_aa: CAWSLRGGTTDTQYF

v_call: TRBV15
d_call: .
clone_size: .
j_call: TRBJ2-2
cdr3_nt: TGTGCCACCAAGGAGGGAGGCGGGGAGCTGTTTTTT
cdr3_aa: CATKEGGGELFF

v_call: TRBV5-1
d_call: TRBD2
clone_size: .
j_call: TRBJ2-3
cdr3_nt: TGCGCCAGCAGCCTTCCGGCGGGGGTTAGCACAGATACGCAGTATTTT
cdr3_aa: CASSLPAGVSTDTQYF

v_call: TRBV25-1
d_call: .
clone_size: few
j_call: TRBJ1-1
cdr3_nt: TGTGCCAGCAGTGAATTTGCGGTGAACACTGAAGCTTTCTTT
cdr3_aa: CASSEFAVNTEAFF

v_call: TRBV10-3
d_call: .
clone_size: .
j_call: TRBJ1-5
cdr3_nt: TGTGCCATCACTAATTATAGCAATCAGCCCCAGCATTTT
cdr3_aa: CAITNYSNQPQHF

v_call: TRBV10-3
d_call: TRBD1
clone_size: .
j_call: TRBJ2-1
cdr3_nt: TGTGCCATCAGTGGAACCGGGACAGACCTTATGGATGAGCAGTTCTTC
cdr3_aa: CAISGTGTDLMDEQFF

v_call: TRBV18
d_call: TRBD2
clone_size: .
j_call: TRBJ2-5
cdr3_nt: TGTGCCAGCTCACCACCGGGGACTAGCGGTTACTTGGAGACCCAGTACTTC
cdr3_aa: CASSPPGTSGYLETQYF

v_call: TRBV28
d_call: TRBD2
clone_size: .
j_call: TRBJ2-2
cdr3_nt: TGTGCGGCCCGGGGGGGAGGGCAGAACACCGGGGAGCTGTTTTTT
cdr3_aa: CAARGGGQNTGELFF

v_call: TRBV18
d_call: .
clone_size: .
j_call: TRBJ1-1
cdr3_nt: TGTGCCAGCTCTGCAGCGACGGTGAACACTGAAGCTTTCTTT
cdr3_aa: CASSAATVNTEAFF

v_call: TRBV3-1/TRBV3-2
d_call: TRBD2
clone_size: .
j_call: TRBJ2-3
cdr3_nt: TGTGCCAGCAGCCTTGGACTAGCGGGGGGAGATACGCAGTATTTT
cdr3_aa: CASSLGLAGGDTQYF

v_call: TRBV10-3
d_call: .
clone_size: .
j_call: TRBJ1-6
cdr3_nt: TGTGCCACTCTTCCGGCCCGGGGTAATTCACCCCTCCACTTT
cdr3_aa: CATLPARGNSPLHF

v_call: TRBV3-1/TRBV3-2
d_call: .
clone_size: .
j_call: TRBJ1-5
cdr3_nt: TGTGCCAGCAGCCAACGGGATGAGGAGGGATTCAATCAGCCCCAGCATTTT
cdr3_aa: CASSQRDEEGFNQPQHF

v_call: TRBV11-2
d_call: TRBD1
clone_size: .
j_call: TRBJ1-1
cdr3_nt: TGTGCCAGCAGCCAGGACAGGGGGAACACTGAAGCTTTCTTT
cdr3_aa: CASSQDRGNTEAFF

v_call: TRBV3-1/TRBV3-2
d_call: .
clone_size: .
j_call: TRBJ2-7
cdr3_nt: TGTGCCAGCAGCCAAAGAGCTACGCTATCCTACGAGCAGTACTTC
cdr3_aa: CASSQRATLSYEQYF

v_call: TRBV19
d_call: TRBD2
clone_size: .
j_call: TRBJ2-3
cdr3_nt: TGTGCCAGTAGTATAGCGATCCCCGGGACTAGCGGGTTAGACACAGATACGCAGTATTTT
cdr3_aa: CASSIAIPGTSGLDTDTQYF

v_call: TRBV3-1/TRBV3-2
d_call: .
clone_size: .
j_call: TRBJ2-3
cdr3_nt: TGTGCCAGCAGCTCACAGGGGAGGCACACAGATACGCAGTATTTT
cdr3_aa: CASSSQGRHTDTQYF

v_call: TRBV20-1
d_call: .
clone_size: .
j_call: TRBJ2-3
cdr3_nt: TGCAGTGCTCAGGGGCACGATACGCAGTATTTT
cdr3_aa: CSAQGHDTQYF

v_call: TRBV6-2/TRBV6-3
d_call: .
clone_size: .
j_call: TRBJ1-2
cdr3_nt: TGTGCCAGCAGTTACCTCCTTACAGGGAACGGCTACACCTTC
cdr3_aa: CASSYLLTGNGYTF

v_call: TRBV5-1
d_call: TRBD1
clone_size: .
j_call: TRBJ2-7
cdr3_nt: TGCGCCAGCAGCTTGGGTCCCGGGACAGGGAACTACGAGCAGTACTTC
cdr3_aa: CASSLGPGTGNYEQYF

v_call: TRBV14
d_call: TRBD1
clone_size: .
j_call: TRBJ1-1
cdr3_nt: TGTGCCAGCAGCCGACAGGGAAACACTGAAGCTTTCTTT
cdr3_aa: CASSRQGNTEAFF

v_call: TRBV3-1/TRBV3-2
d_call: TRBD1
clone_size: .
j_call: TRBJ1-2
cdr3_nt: TGTGCCAGCAGCCTTGAACGGACAGGGTTGGCGGGCTACACCTTC
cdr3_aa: CASSLERTGLAGYTF

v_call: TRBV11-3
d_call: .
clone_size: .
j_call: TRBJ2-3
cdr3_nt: TGTGCCAGCAGCGTAACAGATACGCAGTATTTT
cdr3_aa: CASSVTDTQYF

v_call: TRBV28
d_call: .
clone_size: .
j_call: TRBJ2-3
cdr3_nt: TGTGCCAGCAGGGGTTACGGGAGCACAGATACGCAGTATTTT
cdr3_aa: CASRGYGSTDTQYF

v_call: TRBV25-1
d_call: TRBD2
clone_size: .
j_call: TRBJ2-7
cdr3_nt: TGTGCCAGCAGTCGAGGCGGGGGGGCCTACGAGCAGTACTTC
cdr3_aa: CASSRGGGAYEQYF

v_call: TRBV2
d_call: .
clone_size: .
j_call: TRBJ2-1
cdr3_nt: TGTGCCAGCAGGCAGGACTACAATGAGCAGTTCTTC
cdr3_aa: CASRQDYNEQFF

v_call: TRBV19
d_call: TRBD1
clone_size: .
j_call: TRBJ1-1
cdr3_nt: TGTGCCAGTAGTAAGACAGGGTGGGACACTGAAGCTTTCTTT
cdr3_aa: CASSKTGWDTEAFF

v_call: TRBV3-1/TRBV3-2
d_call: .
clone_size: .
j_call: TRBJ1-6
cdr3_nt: TGTGCCAGCAGCCAATTAAACAGGCGGTCACCCCTCCACTTT
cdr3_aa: CASSQLNRRSPLHF

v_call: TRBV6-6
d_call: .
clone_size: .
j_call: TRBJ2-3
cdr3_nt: TGTGCCAGCAGTTACGCGGGAACAGATACGCAGTATTTT
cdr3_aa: CASSYAGTDTQYF

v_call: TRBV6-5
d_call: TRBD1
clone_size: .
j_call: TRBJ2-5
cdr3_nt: TGTGCCAGCAGAATCGCCGGGACAGGGTCGGAGACCCAGTACTTC
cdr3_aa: CASRIAGTGSETQYF

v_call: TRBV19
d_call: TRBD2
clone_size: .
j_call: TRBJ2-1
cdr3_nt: TGTGCCAGTAGTTCACTAGCGGGGGAATACAATGAGCAGTTCTTC
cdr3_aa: CASSSLAGEYNEQFF

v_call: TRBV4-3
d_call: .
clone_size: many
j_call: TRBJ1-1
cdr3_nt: TGCGCCAGCAGCTATGACAGGAACACTGAAGCTTTCTTT
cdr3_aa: CASSYDRNTEAFF

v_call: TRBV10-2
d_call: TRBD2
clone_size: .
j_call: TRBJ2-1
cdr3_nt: TGCGCCAGCAACCGGGGGGGCATCTCGTCAAGTGAGCAGTTCTTC
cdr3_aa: CASNRGGISSSEQFF

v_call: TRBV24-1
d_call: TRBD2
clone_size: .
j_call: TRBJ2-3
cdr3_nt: TGTGCCACCAGTGAACTGACTAGCGTAGATACGCAGTATTTT
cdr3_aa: CATSELTSVDTQYF

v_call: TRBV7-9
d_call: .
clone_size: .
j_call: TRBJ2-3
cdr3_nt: TGTGCCAGCAGCTTTATGAGGACAGCGGATACGCAGTATTTT
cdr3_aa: CASSFMRTADTQYF

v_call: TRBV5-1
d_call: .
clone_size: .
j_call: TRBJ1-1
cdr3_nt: TGCGCCAGCAGGTGGGGCTTGGGGAACACTGAAGCTTTCTTT
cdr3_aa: CASRWGLGNTEAFF

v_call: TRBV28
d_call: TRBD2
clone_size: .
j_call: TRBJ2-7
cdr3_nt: TGTGCCAGCAGTAGCGGGGGGACGCCCTACGAGCAGTACTTC
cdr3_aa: CASSSGGTPYEQYF

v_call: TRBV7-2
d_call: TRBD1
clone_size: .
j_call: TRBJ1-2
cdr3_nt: TGTGCCAGCAGCACAGGACAGGGGACAGGGGGCTACACCTTC
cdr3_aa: CASSTGQGTGGYTF

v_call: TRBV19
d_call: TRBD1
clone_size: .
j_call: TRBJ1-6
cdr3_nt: TGTGCCAGTAGTATAGACGGGACAGGGATCGGTTCACCCCTCCACTTT
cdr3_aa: CASSIDGTGIGSPLHF

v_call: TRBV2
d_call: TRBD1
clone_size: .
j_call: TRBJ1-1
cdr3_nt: TGTGCCAGCAGTAAAATTGGACAGGGGGCCGAGATGAACACTGAAGCTTTCTTT
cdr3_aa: CASSKIGQGAEMNTEAFF

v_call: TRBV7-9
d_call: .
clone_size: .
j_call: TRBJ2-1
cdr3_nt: TGTGCCAGCAGTGGAGCGGGTGACCGTTTGGAGCAGTTCTTC
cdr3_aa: CASSGAGDRLEQFF

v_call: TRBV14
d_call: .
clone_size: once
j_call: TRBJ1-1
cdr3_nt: TGTGCCAGCAGCCAAGGGGGCTGGACTGAAGCTTTCTTT
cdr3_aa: CASSQGGWTEAFF

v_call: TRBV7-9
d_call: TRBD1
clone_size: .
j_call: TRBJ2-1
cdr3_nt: TGTGCCAGCAGCACGACACAGGGGGCCGATGAGCAGTTCTTC
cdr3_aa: CASSTTQGADEQFF

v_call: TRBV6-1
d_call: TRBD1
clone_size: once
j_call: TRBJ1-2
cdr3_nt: TGTGCCAGCAGTGAAGGGGAGGGACAGGTTGGCTACACCTTC
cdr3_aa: CASSEGEGQVGYTF

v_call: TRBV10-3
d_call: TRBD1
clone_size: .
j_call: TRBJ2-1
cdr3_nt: TGTGCCATCAGTGAGCCTCGACAGGGTGGAGATGAGCAGTTCTTC
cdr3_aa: CAISEPRQGGDEQFF

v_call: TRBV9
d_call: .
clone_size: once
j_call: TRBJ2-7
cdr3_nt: TGTGCCAGCAGCGTAGGTCCGGGGTACCCCTACGAGCAGTACTTC
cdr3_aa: CASSVGPGYPYEQYF

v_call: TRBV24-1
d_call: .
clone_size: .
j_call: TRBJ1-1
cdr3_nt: TGTGCCACCAGTGACCCTGTTCAGGCGCCGGGGGTTGAAGCTTTCTTT
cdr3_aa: CATSDPVQAPGVEAFF

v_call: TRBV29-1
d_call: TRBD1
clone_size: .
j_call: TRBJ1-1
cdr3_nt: TGCAGCGTTCGACAGGGGGGCACTGAAGCTTTCTTT
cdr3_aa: CSVRQGGTEAFF

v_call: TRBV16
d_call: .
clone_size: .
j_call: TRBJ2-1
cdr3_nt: TGTGCCAGCAGCACTCAGAGGGATTATTACAATGAGCAGTTCTTC
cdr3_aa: CASSTQRDYYNEQFF

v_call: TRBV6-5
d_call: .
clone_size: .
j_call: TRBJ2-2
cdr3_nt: TGTGCCAGCAGTCTATTGTCCAACACCGGGGAGCTGTTTTTT
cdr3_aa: CASSLLSNTGELFF

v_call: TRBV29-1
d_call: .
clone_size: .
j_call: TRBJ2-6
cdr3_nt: TGCAGCGTCGAGACAGCGAACTCTGGGGCCAACGTCCTGACTTTC
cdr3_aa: CSVETANSGANVLTF

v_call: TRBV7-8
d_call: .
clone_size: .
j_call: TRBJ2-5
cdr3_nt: TGTGCCAGCAGCCACGCAGGACGGAGGGAGACCCAGTACTTC
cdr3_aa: CASSHAGRRETQYF